Detailed here is one T cell receptor (beta chain). Its antigen is as yet unknown. These data originate in a study of T-cell memory formation after mild COVID-19. Study results and limitations: Shrinking CD4+ clones were chiefly CM and EM; CD8+ ones were chiefly EMRA. Clones that shrank (day 15 to 85) were balanced CD4/CD8, whereas later expanders leaned CD4+. A second wave of clones peaked on day 37, and their SARS-CoV-2 specificity went unconfirmed.

The CDR3 sequence is 15 residues long. CDR1 and CDR2 from the germline V gene are SGHTA and FQGNSA. V lost 5 bases, J lost 5 bases, and 12 bases stayed unmatched. cDNA libraries for TCR alpha and TCR beta, carrying sample barcodes and UMIs, came from 5'RACE with constant-segment primers. TCRdb reanalysed the 5' RACE reads using MiXCR and keeps one entry per CDR3 protein. The profile shows around 300,000 distinct CDR3 sequences, 12% to 15% of them singletons. The TCR was taken from a man younger than 35 who had mild COVID-19 (a few samples of this study predate the infection). Cell type and time point are not known. Sequenced input: PBMCs or a T cell subset sorted from them (not recorded which). This chain links TRBV7-2 with TRBJ2-7, with TRBD1 matching over 7 bases. The CDR3 nucleotides read TGTGCCAGCAGCGGCCCAAGGGGGCGCAGGAACGAGCAGTACTTC. The encoded protein is CASSGPRGRRNEQYF.